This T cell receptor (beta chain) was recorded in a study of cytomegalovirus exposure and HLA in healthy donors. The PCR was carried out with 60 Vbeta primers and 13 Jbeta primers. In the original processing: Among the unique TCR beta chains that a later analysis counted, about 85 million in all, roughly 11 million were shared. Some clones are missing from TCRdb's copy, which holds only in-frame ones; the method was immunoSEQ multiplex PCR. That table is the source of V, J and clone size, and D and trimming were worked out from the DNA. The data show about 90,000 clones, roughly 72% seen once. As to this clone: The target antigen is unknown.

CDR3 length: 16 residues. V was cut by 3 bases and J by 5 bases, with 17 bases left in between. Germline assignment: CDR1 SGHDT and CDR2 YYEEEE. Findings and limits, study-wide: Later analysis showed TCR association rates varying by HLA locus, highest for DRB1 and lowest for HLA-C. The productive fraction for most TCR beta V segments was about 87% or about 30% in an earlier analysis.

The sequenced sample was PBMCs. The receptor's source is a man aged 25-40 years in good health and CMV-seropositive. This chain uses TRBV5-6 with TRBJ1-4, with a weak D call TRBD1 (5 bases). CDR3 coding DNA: TGTGCCAGCAGCTCGCGCCACGACAGATCCAATGAAAAACTGTTTTTT. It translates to CASSSRHDRSNEKLFF.